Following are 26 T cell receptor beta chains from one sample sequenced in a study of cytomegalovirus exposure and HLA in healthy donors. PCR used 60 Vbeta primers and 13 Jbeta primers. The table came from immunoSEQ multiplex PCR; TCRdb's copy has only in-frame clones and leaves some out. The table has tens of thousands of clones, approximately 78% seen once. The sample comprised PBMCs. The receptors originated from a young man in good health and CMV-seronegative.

CDR3: CASSIGPDTYEQYF. In nucleotides, the CDR3 is TGCGCCAGCAGTATCGGCCCTGACACCTACGAGCAGTACTTC. V is TRBV10-1 and J is TRBJ2-5; D remains ambiguous. The assigned J gene may be wrong: the sequence end matches TRBJ2-7 better. Germline CDR1 and CDR2: WNHNN and SYGVQD (reference sequence). The CDR3 totals 14 residues.

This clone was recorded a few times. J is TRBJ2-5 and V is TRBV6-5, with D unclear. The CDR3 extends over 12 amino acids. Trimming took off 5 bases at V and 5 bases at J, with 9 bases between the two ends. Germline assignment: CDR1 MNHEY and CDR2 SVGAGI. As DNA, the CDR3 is TGTGCCAGCAGTGCAGGTGTGGAGACCCAGTACTTC. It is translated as CASSAGVETQYF.

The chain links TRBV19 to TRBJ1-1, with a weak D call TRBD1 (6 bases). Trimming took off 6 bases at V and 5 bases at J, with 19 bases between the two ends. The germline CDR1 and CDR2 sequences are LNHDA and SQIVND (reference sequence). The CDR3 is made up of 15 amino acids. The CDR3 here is CASSQQGTVPTEAFF. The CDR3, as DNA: TGTGCCAGTAGCCAACAGGGCACGGTGCCGACTGAAGCTTTCTTT.

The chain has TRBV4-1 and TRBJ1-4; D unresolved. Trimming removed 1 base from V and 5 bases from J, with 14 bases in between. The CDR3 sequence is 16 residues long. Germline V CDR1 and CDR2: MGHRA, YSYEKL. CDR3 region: CASSQVGRQRNEKLFF. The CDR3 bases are TGCGCCAGCAGCCAAGTGGGGAGGCAGAGGAATGAAAAACTGTTTTTT.

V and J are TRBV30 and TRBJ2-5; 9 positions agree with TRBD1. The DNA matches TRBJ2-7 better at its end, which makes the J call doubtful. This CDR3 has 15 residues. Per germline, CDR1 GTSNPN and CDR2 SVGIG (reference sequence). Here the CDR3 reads CAWSAGTGRWREQYF. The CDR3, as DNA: TGTGCCTGGAGTGCGGGGACAGGGCGGTGGCGCGAGCAGTACTTC.

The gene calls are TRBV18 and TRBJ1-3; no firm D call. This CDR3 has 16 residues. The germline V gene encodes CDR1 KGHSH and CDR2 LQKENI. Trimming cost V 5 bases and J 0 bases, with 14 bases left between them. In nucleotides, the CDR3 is TGTGCCAGCTCATCAGGCCGGTACCGCTCTGGAAACACCATATATTTT. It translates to CASSSGRYRSGNTIYF.

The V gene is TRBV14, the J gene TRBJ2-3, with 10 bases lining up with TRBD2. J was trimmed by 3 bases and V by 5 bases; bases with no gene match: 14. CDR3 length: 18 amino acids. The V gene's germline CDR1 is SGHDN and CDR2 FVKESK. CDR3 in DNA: TGTGCCAGCAGCGCTATTCTAGCGGGAGTAGCCCGTACAGATACGCAGTATTTT. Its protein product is CASSAILAGVARTDTQYF.

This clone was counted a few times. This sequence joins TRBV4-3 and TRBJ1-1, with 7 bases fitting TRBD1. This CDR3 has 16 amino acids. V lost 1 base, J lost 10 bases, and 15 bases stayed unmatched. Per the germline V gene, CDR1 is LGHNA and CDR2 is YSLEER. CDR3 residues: CASSQGSGRGISRAFF. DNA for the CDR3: TGCGCCAGCAGCCAAGGGAGTGGCAGGGGGATATCCAGAGCTTTCTTT.

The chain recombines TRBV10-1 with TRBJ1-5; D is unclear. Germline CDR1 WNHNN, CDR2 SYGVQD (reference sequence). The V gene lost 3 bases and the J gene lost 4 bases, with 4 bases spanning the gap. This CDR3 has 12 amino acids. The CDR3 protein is CASSDENQPQHF. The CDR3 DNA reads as TGCGCCAGCAGTGACGAGAATCAGCCCCAGCATTTT.

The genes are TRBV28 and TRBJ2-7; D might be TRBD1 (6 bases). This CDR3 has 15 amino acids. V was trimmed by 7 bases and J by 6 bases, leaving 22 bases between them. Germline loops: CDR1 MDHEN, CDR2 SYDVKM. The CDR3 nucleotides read TGTGCCAGCACCATACAGGGTTCAAGATTGGGCGAGCAGTACTTC. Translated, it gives CASTIQGSRLGEQYF.

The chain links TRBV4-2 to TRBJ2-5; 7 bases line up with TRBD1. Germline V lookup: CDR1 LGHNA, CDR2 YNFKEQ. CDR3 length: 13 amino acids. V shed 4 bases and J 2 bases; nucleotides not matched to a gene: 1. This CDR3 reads CASSPQGQETQYF. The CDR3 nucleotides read TGTGCCAGCAGCCCACAGGGGCAAGAGACCCAGTACTTC.

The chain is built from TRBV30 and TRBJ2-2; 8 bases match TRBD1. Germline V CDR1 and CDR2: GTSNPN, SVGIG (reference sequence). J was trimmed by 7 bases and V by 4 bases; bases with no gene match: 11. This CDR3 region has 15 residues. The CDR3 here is CAWNAGQGGIGELFF. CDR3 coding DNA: TGTGCCTGGAACGCAGGACAGGGTGGAATCGGGGAGCTGTTTTTT.

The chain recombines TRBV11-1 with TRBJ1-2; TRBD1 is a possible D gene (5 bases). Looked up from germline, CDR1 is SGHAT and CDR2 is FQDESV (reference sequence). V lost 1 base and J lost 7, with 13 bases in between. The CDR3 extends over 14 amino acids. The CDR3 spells CASSLETDPSGYTF. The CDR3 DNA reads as TGTGCCAGCAGCTTAGAGACAGACCCGAGTGGCTACACCTTC. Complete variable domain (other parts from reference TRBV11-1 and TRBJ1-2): EAEVAQSPRYKITEKSQAVAFWCDPISGHATLYWYRQILGQGPELLVQFQDESVVDDSQLPKDRFSAERLKGVDSTLKIQPAELGDSAMYLCASSLETDPSGYTFGSGTRLTVV.

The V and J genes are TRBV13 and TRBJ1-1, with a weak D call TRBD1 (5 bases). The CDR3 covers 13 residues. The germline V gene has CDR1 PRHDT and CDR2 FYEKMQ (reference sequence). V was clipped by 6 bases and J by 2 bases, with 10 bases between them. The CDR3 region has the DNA TGTGCCAGCAGGGCTGACAGTAACACTGAAGCTTTCTTT. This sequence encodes CASRADSNTEAFF.

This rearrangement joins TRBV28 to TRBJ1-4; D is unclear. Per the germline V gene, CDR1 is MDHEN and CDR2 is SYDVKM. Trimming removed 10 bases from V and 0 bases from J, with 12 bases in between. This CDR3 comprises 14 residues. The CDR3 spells CATIRDATNEKLFF. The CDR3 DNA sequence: TGTGCCACTATAAGAGATGCAACTAATGAAAAACTGTTTTTT.

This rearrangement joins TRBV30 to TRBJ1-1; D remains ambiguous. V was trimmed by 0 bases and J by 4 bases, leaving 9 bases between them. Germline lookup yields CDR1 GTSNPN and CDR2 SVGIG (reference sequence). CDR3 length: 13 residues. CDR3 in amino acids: CAWSVQLGTEAFF. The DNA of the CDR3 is TGTGCCTGGAGTGTACAGCTGGGCACTGAAGCTTTCTTT.

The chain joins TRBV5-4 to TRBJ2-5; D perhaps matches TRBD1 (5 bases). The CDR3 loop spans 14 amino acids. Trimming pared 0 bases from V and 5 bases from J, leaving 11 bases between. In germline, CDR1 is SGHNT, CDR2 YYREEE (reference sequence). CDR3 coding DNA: TGTGCCAGCAGCTTGGTAGTAGGGGTGGAGACCCAGTACTTC. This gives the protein CASSLVVGVETQYF.

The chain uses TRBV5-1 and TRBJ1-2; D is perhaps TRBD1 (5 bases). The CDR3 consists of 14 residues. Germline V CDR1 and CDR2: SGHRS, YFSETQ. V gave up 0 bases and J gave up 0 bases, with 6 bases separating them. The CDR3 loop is CASSLGQSNYGYTF. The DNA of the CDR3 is TGCGCCAGCAGCTTGGGACAGTCTAACTATGGCTACACCTTC. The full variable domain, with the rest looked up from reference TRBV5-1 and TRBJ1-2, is KAGVTQTPRYLIKTRGQQVTLSCSPISGHRSVSWYQQTPGQGLQFLFEYFSETQRNKGNFPGRFSGRQFSNSRSEMNVSTLELGDSALYLCASSLGQSNYGYTFGSGTRLTVV.

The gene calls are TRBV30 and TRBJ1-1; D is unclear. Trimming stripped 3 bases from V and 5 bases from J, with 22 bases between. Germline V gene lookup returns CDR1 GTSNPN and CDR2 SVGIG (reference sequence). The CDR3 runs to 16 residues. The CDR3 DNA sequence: TGTGCCTGGAGCCAACGTATAACCGGAAGAGGGACTGAAGCTTTCTTT. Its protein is CAWSQRITGRGTEAFF.

CDR3 nucleotides: TGTGCCAGCAGCTCGGACAGGGGGCCGCTGCCCCTCCACTTT. Protein sequence: CASSSDRGPLPLHF. The rearrangement joins TRBV4-2 to TRBJ1-6, with 11 nucleotides matching TRBD1. The CDR3 consists of 14 residues. CDR1 and CDR2 (germline): LGHNA, YNFKEQ. The V and J ends lost 5 bases and 13 bases, in that order; junction bases with no gene match: 7.

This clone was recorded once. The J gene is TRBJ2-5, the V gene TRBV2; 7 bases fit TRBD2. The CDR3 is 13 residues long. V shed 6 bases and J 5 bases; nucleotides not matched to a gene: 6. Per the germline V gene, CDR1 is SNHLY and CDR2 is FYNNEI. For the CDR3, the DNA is TGTGCCAGCAGCGATGCGGGAGTGGAGACCCAGTACTTC. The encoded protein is CASSDAGVETQYF. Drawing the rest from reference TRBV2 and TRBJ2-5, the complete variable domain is EPEVTQTPSHQVTQMGQEVILRCVPISNHLYFYWYRQILGQKVEFLVSFYNNEISEKSEIFDDQFSVERPDGSNFTLKIRSTKLEDSAMYFCASSDAGVETQYFGPGTRLLVL.

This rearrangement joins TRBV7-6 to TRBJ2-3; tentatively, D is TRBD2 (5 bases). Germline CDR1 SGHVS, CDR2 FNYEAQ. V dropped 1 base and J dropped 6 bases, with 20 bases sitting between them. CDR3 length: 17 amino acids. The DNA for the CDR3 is TGTGCCAGCAGCTTAGGAACTCCGGGAAATATGGGGGATACGCAGTATTTT. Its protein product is CASSLGTPGNMGDTQYF.

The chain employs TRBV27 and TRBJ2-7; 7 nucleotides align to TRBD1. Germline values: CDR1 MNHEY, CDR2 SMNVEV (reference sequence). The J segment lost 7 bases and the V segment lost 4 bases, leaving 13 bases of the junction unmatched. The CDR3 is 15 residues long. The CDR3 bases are TGTGCCAGCAGTTCACCAATCACAGGGGTCCGAGAGCAGTACTTC. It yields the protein CASSSPITGVREQYF.

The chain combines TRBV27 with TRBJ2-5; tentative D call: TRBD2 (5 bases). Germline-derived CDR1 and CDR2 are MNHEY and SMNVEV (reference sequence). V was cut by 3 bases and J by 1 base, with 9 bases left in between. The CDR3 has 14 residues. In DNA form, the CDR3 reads TGTGCCAGCAGTTTGTACGGGGTCCAAGAGACCCAGTACTTC. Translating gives CASSLYGVQETQYF.

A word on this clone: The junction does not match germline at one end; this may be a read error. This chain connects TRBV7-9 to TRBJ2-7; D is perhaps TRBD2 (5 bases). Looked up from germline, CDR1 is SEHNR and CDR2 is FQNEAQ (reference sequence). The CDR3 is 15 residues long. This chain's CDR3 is CASSLADDRDYEQYF. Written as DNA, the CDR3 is TGTGCCAGCAGCCTAGCCGATGATCGGGACTACGAGCAGTACTTC.

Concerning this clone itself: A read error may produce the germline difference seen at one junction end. CDR3 coding DNA: TGTGCATGGAACAGAGCCATTGAAGCTTTCTTT. Translating gives CAWNRAIEAFF. The rearrangement uses TRBV30 and TRBJ1-1; D not resolved. This CDR3 spans 11 amino acids. Germline loops: CDR1 GTSNPN, CDR2 SVGIG (reference sequence).